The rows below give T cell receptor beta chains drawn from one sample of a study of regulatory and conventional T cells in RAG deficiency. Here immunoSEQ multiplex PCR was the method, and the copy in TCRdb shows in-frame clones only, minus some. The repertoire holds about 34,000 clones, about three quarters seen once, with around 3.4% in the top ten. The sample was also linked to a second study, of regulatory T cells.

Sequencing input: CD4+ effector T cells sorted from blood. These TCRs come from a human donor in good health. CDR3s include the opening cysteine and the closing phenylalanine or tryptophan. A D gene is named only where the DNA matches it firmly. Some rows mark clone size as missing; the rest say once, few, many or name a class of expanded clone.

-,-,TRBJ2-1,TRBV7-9,CASSSSGGLINEQFF,TGTGCCAGCAGCTCGTCAGGGGGACTCATCAATGAGCAGTTCTTC
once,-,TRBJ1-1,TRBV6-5,CASRRGGTEAFF,TGTGCCAGCAGGAGGGGGGGGACTGAAGCTTTCTTT
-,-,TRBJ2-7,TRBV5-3,CARSLALDYPLEEQYF,TGTGCCAGAAGCTTGGCCCTGGACTATCCTTTGGAAGAGCAGTACTTC
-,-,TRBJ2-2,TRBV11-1,CASSLTPGGNGELFF,TGTGCCAGCAGCTTAACGCCCGGGGGAAACGGGGAGCTGTTTTTT
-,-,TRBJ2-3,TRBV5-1,CASRGNAGTDTQYF,TGCGCCAGCAGGGGCAATGCGGGCACAGATACGCAGTATTTT
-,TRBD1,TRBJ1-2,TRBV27,CASSTYGQGAVGYTF,TGTGCCAGCAGTACCTACGGACAGGGGGCGGTTGGCTACACCTTC
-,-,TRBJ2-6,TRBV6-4,CASSEEHSGANVLTF,TGTGCCAGCAGTGAGGAACACTCTGGGGCCAACGTCCTGACTTTC
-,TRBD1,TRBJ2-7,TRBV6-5,CASRSDRYSYEQYF,TGTGCCAGCAGATCGGACAGGTACTCCTACGAGCAGTACTTC
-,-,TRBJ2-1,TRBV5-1,CASSSGSKRYYYEQFF,TGCGCCAGCAGCTCCGGATCTAAGAGGTATTACTATGAGCAGTTCTTC
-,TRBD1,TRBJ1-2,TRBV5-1,CASSLAPDRAGYTF,TGCGCCAGCAGCTTGGCCCCCGACAGGGCCGGCTACACCTTC
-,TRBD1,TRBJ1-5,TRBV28,CASRPSTGDNQPQHF,TGTGCCAGCAGGCCATCGACAGGGGACAATCAGCCCCAGCATTTT
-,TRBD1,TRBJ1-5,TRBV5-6,CASNLYRGNQPQHF,TGTGCCAGCAACCTATACAGGGGGAATCAGCCCCAGCATTTT
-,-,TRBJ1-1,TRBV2,CASSEGRSGVVNTEAFF,TGTGCCAGCAGTGAAGGGAGGTCCGGCGTTGTGAACACTGAAGCTTTCTTT
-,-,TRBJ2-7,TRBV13,CASSPRRGGYEQYF,TGTGCCAGCAGCCCTCGGAGGGGTGGCTACGAGCAGTACTTC
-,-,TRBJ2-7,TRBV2,CASSARRVVIEQYF,TGTGCCAGCAGTGCTCGTAGGGTGGTGATCGAGCAGTACTTC
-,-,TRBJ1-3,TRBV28,CASSLKRLGNTIYF,TGTGCCAGCAGTTTAAAACGCTTGGGCAACACCATATATTTT
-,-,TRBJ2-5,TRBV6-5,CASSYSRRYQETQYF,TGTGCCAGCAGTTACTCGAGAAGGTACCAAGAGACCCAGTACTTC
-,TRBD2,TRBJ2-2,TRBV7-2,CASSYSGGATGELFF,TGTGCCAGCAGCTATAGCGGGGGGGCCACCGGGGAGCTGTTTTTT
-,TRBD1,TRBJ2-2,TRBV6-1,CASSAQTGANTGELFF,TGTGCCAGCAGTGCCCAAACAGGGGCGAACACCGGGGAGCTGTTTTTT
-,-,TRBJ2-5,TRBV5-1,CASSLGRGQETQYF,TGCGCCAGCAGCTTGGGTAGGGGGCAAGAGACCCAGTACTTC
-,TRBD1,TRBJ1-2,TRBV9,CASSVASGGYGYTF,TGTGCCAGCAGCGTAGCCTCAGGGGGCTATGGCTACACCTTC
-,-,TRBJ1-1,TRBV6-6,CASTLGSSNTEAFF,TGTGCCAGCACCCTCGGTTCTTCTAACACTGAAGCTTTCTTT
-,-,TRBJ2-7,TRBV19,CATSVGGPKYEQYF,TGTGCCACCTCCGTCGGCGGGCCTAAGTACGAGCAGTACTTC
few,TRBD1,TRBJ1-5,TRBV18,CASTPTGEGQPQHF,TGTGCCAGCACGCCAACAGGGGAAGGGCAGCCCCAGCATTTT
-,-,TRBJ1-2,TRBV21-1,CASPIGRRGYTF,TGTGCCAGCCCAATTGGCAGGCGAGGCTACACCTTC
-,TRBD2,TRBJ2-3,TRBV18,CASSLSGGSTDTQYF,TGTGCCAGCTCACTTAGCGGGGGGTCCACAGATACGCAGTATTTT
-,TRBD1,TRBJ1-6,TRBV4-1,CASSPVKGTGDNSPLHF,TGCGCCAGCAGCCCAGTAAAGGGGACAGGGGATAATTCACCCCTCCACTTT
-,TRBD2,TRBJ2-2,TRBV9,CASSVDAGGRNTGELFF,TGTGCCAGCAGCGTAGACGCGGGGGGACGGAACACCGGGGAGCTGTTTTTT
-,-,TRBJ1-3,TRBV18,CASSAGVPGNTIYF,TGTGCCAGCTCAGCAGGGGTTCCTGGAAACACCATATATTTT
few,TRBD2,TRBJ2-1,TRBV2,CASSPVAGNEQFF,TGTGCCAGCAGTCCAGTAGCGGGCAATGAGCAGTTCTTC
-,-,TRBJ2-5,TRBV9,CASSVGLFKETQYF,TGTGCCAGCAGCGTGGGACTTTTCAAAGAGACCCAGTACTTC
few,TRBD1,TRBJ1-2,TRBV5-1,CASSLGQGQGYTF,TGCGCCAGCAGCTTGGGACAGGGGCAGGGCTACACCTTC
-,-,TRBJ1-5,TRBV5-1,CASSHEGRSNQPQHF,TGCGCCAGCAGCCATGAGGGACGTAGCAATCAGCCCCAGCATTTT
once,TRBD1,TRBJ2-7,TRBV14,CASSQLGTEDYEQYF,TGTGCCAGCAGCCAATTAGGGACAGAGGACTACGAGCAGTACTTC
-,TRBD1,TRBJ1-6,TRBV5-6,CASSLTGGNSPLHF,TGTGCCAGCAGCTTAACAGGGGGCAATTCACCCCTCCACTTT
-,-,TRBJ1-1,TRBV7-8,CASSLNGPAGNTEAFF,TGTGCCAGCAGCTTAAACGGCCCGGCGGGGAACACTGAAGCTTTCTTT
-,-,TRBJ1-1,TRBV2,CASSRDKNTEAFF,TGTGCCAGCAGTCGGGACAAGAACACTGAAGCTTTCTTT
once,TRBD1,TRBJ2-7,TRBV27,CASSFRRAFRDRRTYEQYF,TGTGCCAGCAGTTTCAGGAGAGCCTTTAGGGACAGGCGTACCTACGAGCAGTACTTC
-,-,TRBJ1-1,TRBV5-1,CASSQDPVGPGTEAFF,TGCGCCAGCAGCCAAGACCCAGTTGGCCCTGGCACTGAAGCTTTCTTT
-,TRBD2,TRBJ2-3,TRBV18,CASSPTLAGGPGATDTQYF,TGTGCCAGCTCACCAACCCTAGCGGGGGGGCCTGGGGCGACAGATACGCAGTATTTT
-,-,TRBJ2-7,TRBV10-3,CAISEAAGQYF,TGTGCCATCAGTGAAGCGGCCGGGCAGTACTTC
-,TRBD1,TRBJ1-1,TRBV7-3,CASSLWGQLNTEAFF,TGTGCCAGCAGCTTATGGGGACAGTTGAACACTGAAGCTTTCTTT
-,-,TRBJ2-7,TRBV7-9,CASSSRSNSYEQYF,TGTGCCAGCAGCTCGCGATCTAACTCCTACGAGCAGTACTTC
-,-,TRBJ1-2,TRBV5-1,CASSREPGNYGYTF,TGCGCCAGCAGCCGAGAGCCAGGGAACTATGGCTACACCTTC
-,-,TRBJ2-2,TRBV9,CASSRGATNTGELFF,TGTGCCAGCTCACGGGGGGCGACGAACACCGGGGAGCTGTTTTTT
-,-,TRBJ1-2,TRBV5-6,CASSYDRSYTF,TGTGCCAGCAGCTATGACAGGAGCTACACCTTC
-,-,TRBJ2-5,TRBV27,CASSSTGTPGHVRETQYF,TGTGCCAGCAGTTCGACTGGGACACCGGGGCATGTGAGAGAGACCCAGTACTTC
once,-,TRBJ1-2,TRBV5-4,CASSLAGTNYGYTF,TGCGCCAGCAGCTTGGCCGGGACGAACTATGGCTACACCTTC
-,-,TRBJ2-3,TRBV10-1,CASSDHFTDTQYF,TGCGCCAGCAGTGACCATTTCACAGATACGCAGTATTTT
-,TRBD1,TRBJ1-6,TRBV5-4,CASSPGDRGRNSPLHF,TGTGCCAGCAGCCCCGGGGACAGGGGGCGAAATTCACCCCTCCACTTT
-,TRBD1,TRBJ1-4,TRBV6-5,CASSLSRGLEKLFF,TGTGCCAGCAGTTTATCCAGGGGGCTTGAAAAACTGTTTTTT
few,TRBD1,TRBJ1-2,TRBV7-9,CASNMDRSHYGYTF,TGTGCCAGCAACATGGACAGGTCCCACTATGGCTACACCTTC
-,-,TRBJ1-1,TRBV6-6,CASSSRQPEAFF,TGTGCCAGCAGTTCCCGACAGCCTGAAGCTTTCTTT